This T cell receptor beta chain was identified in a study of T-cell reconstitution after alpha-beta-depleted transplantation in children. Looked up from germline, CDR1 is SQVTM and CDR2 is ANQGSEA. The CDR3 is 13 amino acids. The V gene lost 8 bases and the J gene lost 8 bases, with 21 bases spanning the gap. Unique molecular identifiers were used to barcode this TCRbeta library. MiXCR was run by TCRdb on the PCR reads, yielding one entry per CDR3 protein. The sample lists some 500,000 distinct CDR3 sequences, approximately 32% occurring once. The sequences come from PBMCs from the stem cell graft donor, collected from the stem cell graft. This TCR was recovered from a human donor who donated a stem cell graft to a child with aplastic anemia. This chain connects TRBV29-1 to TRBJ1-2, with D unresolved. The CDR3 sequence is CSIPPTVTGGYTF. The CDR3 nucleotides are TGCAGCATACCTCCGACTGTGACTGGAGGCTACACCTTC. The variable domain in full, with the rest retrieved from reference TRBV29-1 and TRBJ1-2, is SAVISQKPSRDICQRGTSLTIQCQVDSQVTMMFWYRQQPGQSLTLIATANQGSEATYESGFVIDKFPISRPNLTFSTLTVSNMSPEDSSIYLCSIPPTVTGGYTFGSGTRLTVV.